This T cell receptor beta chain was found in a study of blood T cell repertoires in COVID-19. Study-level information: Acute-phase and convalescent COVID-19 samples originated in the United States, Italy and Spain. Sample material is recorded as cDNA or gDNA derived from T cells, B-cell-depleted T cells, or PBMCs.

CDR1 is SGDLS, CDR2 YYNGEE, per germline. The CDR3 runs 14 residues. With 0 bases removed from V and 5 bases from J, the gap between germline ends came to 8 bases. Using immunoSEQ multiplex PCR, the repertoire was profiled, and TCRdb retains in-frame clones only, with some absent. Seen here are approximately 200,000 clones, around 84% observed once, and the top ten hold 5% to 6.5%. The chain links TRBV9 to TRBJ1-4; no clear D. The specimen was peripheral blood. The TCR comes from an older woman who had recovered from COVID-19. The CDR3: CASSVVGGNEKLFF. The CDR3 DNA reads TGTGCCAGCAGCGTAGTGGGAGGGAATGAAAAACTGTTTTTT.